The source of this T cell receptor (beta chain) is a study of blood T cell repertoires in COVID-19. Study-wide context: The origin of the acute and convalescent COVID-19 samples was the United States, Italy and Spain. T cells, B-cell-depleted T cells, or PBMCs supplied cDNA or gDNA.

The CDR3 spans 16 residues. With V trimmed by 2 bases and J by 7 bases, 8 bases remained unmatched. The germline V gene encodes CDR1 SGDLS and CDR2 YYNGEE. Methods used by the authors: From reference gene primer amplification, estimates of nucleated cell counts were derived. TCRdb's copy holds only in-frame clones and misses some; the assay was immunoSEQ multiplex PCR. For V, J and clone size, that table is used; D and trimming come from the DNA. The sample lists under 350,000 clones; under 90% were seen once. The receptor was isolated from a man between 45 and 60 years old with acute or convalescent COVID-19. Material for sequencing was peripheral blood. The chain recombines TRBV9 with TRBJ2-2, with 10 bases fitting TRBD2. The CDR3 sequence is CASSVPGLASIGELFF. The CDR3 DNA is TGTGCCAGCAGCGTCCCGGGACTAGCGTCAATCGGGGAGCTGTTTTTT.